This T cell receptor beta chain was identified during a study of a mutant IDH1 vaccine in newly diagnosed glioma (dated by TCRdb to the early 2020s). The study in broad terms: Vaccination began 4-6 weeks after radiotherapy alone, or alongside temozolomide cycles in the chemotherapy-containing groups. Of the approximately 33 treated patients, around 60% were male and around 40% were female, and the mean age was roughly 40 years. Prior to enrollment, standard therapy consisting of radiotherapy alone, temozolomide alone, or radiochemotherapy with temozolomide had been administered to patients, with the combination being received by most patients. The week-35 safety follow-up was designated visit V12, and the week-47 end of study was designated visit V13. Peripheral blood was collected at six visits: V03 (baseline), V05, V07, V10, V12 and V13. Longitudinal TCRB deep sequencing was performed for 20 to 25 treated patients wherever samples were available for exploratory analyses.

Library prep was done by the immunoSEQ multiplex PCR assay. The hsTCRB Kit was used according to the manufacturer's protocol to amplify rearranged TCR beta chain sequences. An Illumina MiSeq was used to sequence the TCRB libraries. Per the source publication's procedure: Demultiplexing, trimming and gene mapping were performed with the kit vendor's proprietary platform. Sourced from immuneACCESS, this table was stored by TCRdb with only in-frame sequences that have V and J called. A share of the clones is absent; for the studies checked, an unresolved V gene accounts for under half, and the remainder has no known explanation. V and J calls and clone size come straight from that table; D and trimming were deduced from the DNA. The sample includes some 57,000 clones, with over 60% observed a single time. Of the sample, just under 5% falls within the top ten clones. The study at large found these results: Immune responses induced by the vaccine were seen in roughly 95% of patients across multiple MHC alleles. Pseudoprogression seemed to be unrelated to changes in the top peripheral T cell clonotypes found by TCRB sequencing. It was noted by the authors that analyses of patient blood samples could not be reproduced owing to sample limitations. Availability determined which PBMC samples were chosen for TCRB deep sequencing.

Regarding this clone: The antigen this receptor binds is unknown. No per-base quality is available; no much larger clone lies one base away.

According to the study, the label for this sample's time point signals: week 47, end of study. Each vaccine dose, consisting of 300 ug of a 20-mer mutant IDH1 peptide in Montanide, was administered subcutaneously with topical imiquimod. Patients were given eight vaccinations, in weeks 1, 3, 5, 7, 11, 15, 19 and 23, which matched visits V03 through V10. All donors had newly diagnosed IDH1-mutant astrocytomas of WHO grade 3 or 4 that showed loss of nuclear ATRX. The samples were drawn from NOA16, a multicentre, single-arm, open-label phase I trial in Germany that tested a mutant IDH1 peptide vaccine in humans for the first time. Genomic DNA for TCRB sequencing was isolated from EDTA blood with the DNeasy Blood and Tissue Kit. The CDR3, from cysteine to phenylalanine, totals 15 residues. Only the CDR3 region is kept as DNA, spanning 45 bases read in frame from base 1. Cut back by 0 bases and 3 bases, the V and J ends lie 11 bases apart. Sequences SGHDT (CDR1) and YYEEEE (CDR2) are obtained from the germline V gene.

This receptor was obtained from a woman in her forties with glioma. Some clones in this sample may be carry-over from other donors' samples. The starting material was PBMCs, obtained from a glioma patient whose treatment included an IDH1 peptide vaccine. The rearrangement joined TRBV5-6 to TRBJ2-3; TRBD1 could be the D gene, as 6 bases match. The base sequence is TGTGCCAGCAGCTTGGCAGGGGACGGAACAGATACGCAGTATTTT. Translated, it gives CASSLAGDGTDTQYF.